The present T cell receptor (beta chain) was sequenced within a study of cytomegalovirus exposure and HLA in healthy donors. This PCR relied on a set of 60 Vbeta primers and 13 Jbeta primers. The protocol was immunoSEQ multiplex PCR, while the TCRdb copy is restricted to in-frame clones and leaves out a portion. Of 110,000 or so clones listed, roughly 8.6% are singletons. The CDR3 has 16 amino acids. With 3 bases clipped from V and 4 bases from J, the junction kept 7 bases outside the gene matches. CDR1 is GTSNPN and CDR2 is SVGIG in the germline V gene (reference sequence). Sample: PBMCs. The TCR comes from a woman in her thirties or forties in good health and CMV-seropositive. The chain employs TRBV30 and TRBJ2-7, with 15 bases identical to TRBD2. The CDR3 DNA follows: TGTGCCTGGAGCGATGGACTAGCGGGGGGGTTGTACGAGCAGTACTTC. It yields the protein CAWSDGLAGGLYEQYF.